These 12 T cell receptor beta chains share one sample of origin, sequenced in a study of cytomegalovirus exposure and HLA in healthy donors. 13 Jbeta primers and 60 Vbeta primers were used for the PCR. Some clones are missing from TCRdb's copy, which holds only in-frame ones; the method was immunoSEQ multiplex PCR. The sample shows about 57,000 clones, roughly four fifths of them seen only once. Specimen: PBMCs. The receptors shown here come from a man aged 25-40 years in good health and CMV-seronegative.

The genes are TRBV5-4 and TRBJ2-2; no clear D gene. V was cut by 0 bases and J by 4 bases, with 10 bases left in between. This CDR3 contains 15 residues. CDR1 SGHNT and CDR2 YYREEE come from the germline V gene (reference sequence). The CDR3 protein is CASSLAPSLTGELFF. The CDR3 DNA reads TGTGCCAGCAGCTTGGCCCCGAGTCTCACCGGGGAGCTGTTTTTT.

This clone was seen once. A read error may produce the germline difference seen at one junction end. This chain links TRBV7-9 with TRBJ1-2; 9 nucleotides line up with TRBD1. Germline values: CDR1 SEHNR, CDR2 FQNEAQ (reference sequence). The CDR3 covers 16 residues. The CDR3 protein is CSSSLGARTGEDGYTF. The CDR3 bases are TGTTCCAGCAGCTTGGGGGCCAGGACAGGGGAGGACGGCTACACCTTC.

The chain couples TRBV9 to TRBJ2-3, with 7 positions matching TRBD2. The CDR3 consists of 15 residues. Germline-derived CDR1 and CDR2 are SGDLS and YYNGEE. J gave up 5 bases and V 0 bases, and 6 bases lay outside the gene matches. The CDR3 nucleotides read TGTGCCAGCAGCGTAGGGACTAGTACGGGAGATACGCAGTATTTT. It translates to CASSVGTSTGDTQYF.

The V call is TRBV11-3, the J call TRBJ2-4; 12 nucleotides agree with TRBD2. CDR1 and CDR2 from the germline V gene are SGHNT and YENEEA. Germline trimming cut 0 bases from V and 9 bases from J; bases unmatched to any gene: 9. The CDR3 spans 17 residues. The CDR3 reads CASSLDSTSGGRGIQYF. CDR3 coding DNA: TGTGCCAGCAGCTTAGATTCGACTAGCGGGGGCCGAGGCATTCAGTACTTC.

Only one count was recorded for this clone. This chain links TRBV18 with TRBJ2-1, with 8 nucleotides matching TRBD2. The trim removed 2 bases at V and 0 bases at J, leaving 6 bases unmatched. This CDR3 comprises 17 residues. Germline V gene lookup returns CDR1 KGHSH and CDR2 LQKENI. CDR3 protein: CASSPNKAGGSYNEQFF. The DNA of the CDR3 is TGTGCCAGCTCACCAAATAAGGCGGGAGGCTCCTACAATGAGCAGTTCTTC. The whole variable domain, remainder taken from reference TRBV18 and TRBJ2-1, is NAGVMQNPRHLVRRRGQEARLRCSPMKGHSHVYWYRQLPEEGLKFMVYLQKENIIDESGMPKERFSAEFPKEGPSILRIQQVVRGDSAAYFCASSPNKAGGSYNEQFFGPGTRLTVL.

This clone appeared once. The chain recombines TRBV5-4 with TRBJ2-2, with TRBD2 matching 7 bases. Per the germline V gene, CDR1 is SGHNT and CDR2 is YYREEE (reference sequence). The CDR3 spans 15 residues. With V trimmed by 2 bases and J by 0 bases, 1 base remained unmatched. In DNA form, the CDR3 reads TGTGCCAGCAGCTTAACTAGCGCGAACACCGGGGAGCTGTTTTTT. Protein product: CASSLTSANTGELFF.

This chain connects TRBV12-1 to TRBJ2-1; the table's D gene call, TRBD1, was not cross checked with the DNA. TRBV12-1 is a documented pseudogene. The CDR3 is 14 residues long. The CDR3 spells CASSPGQGPNEQFF. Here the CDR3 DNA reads TGTGCCAGCAGCCCCGGACAGGGTCCAAATGAGCAGTTCTTC.

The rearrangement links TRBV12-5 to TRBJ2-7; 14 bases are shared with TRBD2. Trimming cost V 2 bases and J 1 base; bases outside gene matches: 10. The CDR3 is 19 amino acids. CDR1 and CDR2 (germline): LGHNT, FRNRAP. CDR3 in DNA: TGTGCTAGTGGTTTGCGGGGGACTAGCGGGGGTCCACTTTCCTACGAGCAGTACTTC. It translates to CASGLRGTSGGPLSYEQYF. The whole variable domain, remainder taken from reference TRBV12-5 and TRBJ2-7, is DARVTQTPRHKVTEMGQEVTMRCQPILGHNTVFWYRQTMMQGLELLAYFRNRAPLDDSGMPKDRFSAEMPDATLATLKIQPSEPRDSAVYFCASGLRGTSGGPLSYEQYFGPGTRLTVT.

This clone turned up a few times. The CDR3 nucleotides are TGTGCCAGCAGTGCGAGCGGGGGGGCGGGAGATACGCAGTATTTT. Translation gives CASSASGGAGDTQYF. The chain uses TRBV6-4 and TRBJ2-3; 10 positions match TRBD2. This CDR3 region has 15 residues. Germline lookup yields CDR1 MRHNA and CDR2 SNTAGT. V lost 4 bases to trimming and J lost 5 bases; unmatched junction nucleotides: 6.

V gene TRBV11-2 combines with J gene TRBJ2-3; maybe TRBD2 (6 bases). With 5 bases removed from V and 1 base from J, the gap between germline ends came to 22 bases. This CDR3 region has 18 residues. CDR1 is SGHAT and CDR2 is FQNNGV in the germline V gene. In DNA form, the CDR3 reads TGTGCCAGCAGCCCGGGCGGAGCGGGCTCAGAGGGCACAGATACGCAGTATTTT. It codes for CASSPGGAGSEGTDTQYF.

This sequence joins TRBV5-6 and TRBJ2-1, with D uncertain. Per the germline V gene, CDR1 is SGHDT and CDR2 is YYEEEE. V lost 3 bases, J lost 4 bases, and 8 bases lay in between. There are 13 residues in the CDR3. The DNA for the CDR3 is TGTGCCAGCAGCTACGACTCGTACAATGAGCAGTTCTTC. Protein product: CASSYDSYNEQFF.

Here the CDR3 DNA reads TGTGCCAGCAGCTCTATGGGGCAGTATCCAAGTGAGCAGTACTTC. Its protein product is CASSSMGQYPSEQYF. This chain uses TRBV7-8 with TRBJ2-7, with a possible D match to TRBD1 (5 bases). Germline V CDR1 and CDR2: SGHVS, FQNEAQ. This CDR3 spans 15 amino acids. Trimming removed 4 bases from V and 7 bases from J, with 20 bases in between.